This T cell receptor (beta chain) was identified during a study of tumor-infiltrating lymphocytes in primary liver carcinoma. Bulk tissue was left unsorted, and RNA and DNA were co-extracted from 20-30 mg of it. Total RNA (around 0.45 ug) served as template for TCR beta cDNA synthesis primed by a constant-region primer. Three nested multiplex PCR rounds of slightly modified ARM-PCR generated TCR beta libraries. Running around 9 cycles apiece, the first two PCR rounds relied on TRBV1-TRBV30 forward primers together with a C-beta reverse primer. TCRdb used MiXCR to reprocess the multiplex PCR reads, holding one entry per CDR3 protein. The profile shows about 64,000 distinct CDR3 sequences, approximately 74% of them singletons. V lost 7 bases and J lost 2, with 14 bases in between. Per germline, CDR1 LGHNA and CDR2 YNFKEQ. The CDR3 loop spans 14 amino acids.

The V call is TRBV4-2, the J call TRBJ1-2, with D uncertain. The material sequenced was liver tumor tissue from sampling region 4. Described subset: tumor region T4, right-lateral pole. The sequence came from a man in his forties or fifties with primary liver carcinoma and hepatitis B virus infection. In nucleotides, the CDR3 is TGTGCCAGCAACCCCTTAGAAGGGAACTATGGCTACACCTTC. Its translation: CASNPLEGNYGYTF.